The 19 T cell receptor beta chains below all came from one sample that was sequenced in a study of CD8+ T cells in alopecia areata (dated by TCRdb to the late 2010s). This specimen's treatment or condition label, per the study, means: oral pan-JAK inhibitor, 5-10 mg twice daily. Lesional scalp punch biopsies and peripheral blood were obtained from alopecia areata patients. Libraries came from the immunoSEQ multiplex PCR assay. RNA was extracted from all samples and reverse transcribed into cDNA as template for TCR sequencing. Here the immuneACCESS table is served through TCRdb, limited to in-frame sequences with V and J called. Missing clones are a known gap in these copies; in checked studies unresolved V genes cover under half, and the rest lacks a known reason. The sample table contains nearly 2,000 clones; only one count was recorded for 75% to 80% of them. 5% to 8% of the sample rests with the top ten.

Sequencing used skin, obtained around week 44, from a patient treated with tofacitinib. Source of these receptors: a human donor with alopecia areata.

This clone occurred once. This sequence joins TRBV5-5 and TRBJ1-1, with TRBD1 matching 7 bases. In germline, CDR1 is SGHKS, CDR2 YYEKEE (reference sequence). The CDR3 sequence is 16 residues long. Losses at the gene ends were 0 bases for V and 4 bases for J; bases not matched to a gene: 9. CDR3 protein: CASSLGDSFLGTEAFF. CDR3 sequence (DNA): TGTGCCAGCAGCTTGGGGGACAGCTTTCTGGGCACTGAAGCTTTCTTT. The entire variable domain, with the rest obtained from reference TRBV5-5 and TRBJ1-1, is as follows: DAGVTQSPTHLIKTRGQQVTLRCSPISGHKSVSWYQQVLGQGPQFIFQYYEKEERGRGNFPDRFSARQFPNYSSELNVNALLLGDSALYLCASSLGDSFLGTEAFFGQGTRLTVV.

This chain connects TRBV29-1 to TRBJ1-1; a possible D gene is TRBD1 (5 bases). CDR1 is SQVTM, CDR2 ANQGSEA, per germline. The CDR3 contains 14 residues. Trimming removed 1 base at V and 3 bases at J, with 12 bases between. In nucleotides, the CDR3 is TGCAGCGTTGAAGGGGGTACGGGGGACACTGAAGCTTTCTTT. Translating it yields CSVEGGTGDTEAFF.

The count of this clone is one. The CDR3 region has the DNA TGCGCCAGCAGCCAACTAGCCTACTCTGAGCTGTTTTTT. It yields the protein CASSQLAYSELFF. The genes are TRBV4-3 and TRBJ2-2, with D maybe TRBD2 (5 bases). This CDR3 is 13 amino acids long. Germline V gene sequence: CDR1 LGHNA, CDR2 YSLEER. Trimming left V 2 bases short and J 11 bases short, with 12 bases between.

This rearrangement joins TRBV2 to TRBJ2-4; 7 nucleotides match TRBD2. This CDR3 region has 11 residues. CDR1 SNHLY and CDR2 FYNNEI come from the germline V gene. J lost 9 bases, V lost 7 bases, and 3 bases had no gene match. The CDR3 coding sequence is TGTGCCAGCACCGGGGGGAGCATTCAGTACTTC. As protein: CASTGGSIQYF.

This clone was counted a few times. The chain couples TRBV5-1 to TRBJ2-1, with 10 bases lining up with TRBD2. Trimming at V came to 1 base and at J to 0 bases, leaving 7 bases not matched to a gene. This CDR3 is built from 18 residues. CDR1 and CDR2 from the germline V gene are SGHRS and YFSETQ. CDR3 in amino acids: CASSLRSGGPSSYNEQFF. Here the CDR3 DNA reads TGCGCCAGCAGCTTGCGTAGCGGGGGGCCGAGCTCCTACAATGAGCAGTTCTTC.

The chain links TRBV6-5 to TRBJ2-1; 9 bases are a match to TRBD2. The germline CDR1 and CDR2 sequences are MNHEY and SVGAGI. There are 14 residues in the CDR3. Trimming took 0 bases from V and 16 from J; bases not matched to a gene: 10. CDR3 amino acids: CASSYSGLAPSVFF. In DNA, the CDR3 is TGTGCCAGCAGTTACTCGGGACTAGCTCCTTCGGTCTTCTTC.

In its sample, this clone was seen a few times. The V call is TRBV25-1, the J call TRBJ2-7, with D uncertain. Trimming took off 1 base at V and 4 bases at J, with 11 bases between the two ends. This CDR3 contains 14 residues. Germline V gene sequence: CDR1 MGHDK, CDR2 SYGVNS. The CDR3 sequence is CASSEFREPYEQYF. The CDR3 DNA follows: TGTGCCAGCAGTGAATTTAGGGAACCGTACGAGCAGTACTTC.

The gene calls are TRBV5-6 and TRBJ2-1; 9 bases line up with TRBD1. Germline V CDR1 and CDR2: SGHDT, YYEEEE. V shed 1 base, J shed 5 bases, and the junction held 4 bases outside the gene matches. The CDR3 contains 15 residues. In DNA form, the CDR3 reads TGTGCCAGCAGCTTGTGGGACAGGGCCAACAATGAGCAGTTCTTC. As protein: CASSLWDRANNEQFF.

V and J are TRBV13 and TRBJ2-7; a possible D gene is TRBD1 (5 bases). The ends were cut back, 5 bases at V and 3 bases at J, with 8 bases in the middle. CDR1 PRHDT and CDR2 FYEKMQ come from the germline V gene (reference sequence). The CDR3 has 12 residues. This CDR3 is CASSQGNYEQYF. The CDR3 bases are TGTGCCAGCAGCCAGGGCAACTACGAGCAGTACTTC.

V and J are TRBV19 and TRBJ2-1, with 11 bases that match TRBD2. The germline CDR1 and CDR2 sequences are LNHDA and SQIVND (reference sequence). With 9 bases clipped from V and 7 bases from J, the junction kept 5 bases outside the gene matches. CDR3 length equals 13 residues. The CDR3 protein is CASRTSGPNEQFF. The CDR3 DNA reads TGTGCCAGCCGGACTAGCGGGCCAAATGAGCAGTTCTTC.

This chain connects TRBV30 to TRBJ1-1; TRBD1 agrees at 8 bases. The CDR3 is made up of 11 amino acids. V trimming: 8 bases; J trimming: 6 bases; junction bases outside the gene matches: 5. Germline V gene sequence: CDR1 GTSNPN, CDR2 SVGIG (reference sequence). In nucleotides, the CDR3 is TGTGCCACCAAGGACAGGGCTGAAGCTTTCTTT. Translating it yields CATKDRAEAFF.

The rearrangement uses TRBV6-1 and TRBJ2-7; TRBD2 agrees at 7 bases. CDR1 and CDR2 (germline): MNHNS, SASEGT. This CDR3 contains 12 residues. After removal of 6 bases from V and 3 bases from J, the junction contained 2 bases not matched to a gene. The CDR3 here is CASRAGVYEQYF. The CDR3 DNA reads TGTGCCAGCAGGGCGGGGGTCTACGAGCAGTACTTC.

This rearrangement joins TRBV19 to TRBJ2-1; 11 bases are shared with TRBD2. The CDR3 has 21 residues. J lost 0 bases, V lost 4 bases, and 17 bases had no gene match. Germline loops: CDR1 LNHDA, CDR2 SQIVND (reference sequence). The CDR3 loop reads CASSTPSWRLAGPSSYNEQFF. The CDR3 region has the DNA TGTGCCAGTAGTACCCCAAGTTGGAGACTAGCGGGGCCGAGCTCCTACAATGAGCAGTTCTTC.

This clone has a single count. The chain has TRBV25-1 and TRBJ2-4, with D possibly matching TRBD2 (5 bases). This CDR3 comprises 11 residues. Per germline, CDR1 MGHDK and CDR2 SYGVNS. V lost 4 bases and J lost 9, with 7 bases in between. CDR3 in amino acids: CASSVGSIQYF. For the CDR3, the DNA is TGTGCCAGCAGTGTAGGGAGCATTCAGTACTTC. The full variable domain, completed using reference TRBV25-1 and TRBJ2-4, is EADIYQTPRYLVIGTGKKITLECSQTMGHDKMYWYQQDPGMELHLIHYSYGVNSTEKGDLSSESTVSRIRTEHFPLTLESARPSHTSQYLCASSVGSIQYFGAGTRLSVL.

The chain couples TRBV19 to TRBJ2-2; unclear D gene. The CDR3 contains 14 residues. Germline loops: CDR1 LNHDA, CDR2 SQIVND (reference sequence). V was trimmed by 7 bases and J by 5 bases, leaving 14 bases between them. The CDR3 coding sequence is TGTGCCAGTAACCCCGAGTCCCAGACCGGGGAGCTGTTTTTT. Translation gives CASNPESQTGELFF.

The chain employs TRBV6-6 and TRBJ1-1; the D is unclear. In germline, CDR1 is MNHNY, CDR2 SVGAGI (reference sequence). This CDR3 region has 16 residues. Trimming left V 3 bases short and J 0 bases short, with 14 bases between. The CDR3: CASSYSEELMNTEAFF. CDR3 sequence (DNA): TGTGCCAGCAGTTATTCAGAAGAACTGATGAACACTGAAGCTTTCTTT.

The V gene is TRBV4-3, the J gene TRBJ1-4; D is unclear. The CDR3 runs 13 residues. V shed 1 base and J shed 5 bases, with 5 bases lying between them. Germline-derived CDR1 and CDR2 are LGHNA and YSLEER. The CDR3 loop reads CASSQVGNEKLFF. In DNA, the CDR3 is TGCGCCAGCAGCCAAGTAGGGAATGAAAAACTGTTTTTT.

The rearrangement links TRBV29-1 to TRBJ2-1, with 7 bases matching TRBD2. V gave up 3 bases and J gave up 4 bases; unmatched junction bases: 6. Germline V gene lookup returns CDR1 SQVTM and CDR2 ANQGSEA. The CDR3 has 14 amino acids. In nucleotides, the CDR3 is TGCAGCGTTGACGATACGGGACTATACAATGAGCAGTTCTTC. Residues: CSVDDTGLYNEQFF.

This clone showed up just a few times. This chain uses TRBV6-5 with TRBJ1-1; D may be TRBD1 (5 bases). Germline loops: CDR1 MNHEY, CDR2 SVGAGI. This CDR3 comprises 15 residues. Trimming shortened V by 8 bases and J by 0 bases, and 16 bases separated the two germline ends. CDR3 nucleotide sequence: TGTGCCAGCTCCCGAGGCAGGGTTTTGAACACTGAAGCTTTCTTT. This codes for CASSRGRVLNTEAFF.